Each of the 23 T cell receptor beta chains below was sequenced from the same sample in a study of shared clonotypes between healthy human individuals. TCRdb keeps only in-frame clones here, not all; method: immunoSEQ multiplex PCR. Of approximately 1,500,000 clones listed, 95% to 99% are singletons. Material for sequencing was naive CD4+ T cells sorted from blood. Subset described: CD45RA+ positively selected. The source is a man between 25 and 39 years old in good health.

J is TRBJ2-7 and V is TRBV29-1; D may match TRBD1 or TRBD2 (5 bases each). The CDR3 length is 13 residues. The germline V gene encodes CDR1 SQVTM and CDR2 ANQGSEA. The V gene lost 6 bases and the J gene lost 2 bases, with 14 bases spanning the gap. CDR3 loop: CSVPRDGAYEQYF. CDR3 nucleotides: TGCAGCGTCCCCCGGGACGGAGCCTACGAGCAGTACTTC.

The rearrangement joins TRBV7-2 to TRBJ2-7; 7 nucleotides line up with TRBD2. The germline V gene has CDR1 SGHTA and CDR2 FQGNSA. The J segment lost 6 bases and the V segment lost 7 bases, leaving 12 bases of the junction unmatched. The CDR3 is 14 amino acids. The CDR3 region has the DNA TGTGCCAGCACTCCCCTCACGGGGGGAGGCGAGCAGTACTTC. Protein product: CASTPLTGGGEQYF.

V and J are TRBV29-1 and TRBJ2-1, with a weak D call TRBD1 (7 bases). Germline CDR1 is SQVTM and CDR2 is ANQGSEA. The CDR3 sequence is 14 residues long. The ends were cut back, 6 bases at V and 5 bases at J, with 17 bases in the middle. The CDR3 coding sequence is TGCAGCGTGGCCGCGGGGACAGCCCACAATGAGCAGTTCTTC. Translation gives CSVAAGTAHNEQFF.

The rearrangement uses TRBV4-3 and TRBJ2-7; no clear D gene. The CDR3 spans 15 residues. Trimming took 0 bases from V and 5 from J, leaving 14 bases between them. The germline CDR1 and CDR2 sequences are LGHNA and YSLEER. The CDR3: CASSQDGFRRDEQYF. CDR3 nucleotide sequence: TGCGCCAGCAGCCAAGACGGATTTCGGAGAGACGAGCAGTACTTC.

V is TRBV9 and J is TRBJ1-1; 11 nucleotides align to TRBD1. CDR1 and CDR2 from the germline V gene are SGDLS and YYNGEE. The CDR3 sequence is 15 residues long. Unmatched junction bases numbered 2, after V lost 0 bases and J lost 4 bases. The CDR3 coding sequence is TGTGCCAGCAGCGTAGCTGGGACAGGGGGCACTGAAGCTTTCTTT. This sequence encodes CASSVAGTGGTEAFF.

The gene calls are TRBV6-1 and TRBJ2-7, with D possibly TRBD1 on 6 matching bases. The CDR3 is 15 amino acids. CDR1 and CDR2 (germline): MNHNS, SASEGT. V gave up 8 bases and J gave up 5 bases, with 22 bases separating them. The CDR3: CASYTRGRAVNEQYF. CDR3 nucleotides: TGTGCCAGCTACACCAGGGGCCGCGCTGTAAACGAGCAGTACTTC.

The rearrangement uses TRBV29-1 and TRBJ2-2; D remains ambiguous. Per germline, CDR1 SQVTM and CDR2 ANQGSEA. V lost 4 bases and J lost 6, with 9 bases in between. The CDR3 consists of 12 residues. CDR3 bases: TGCAGCGTTGGTGCTCAACCCGGGGAGCTGTTTTTT. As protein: CSVGAQPGELFF.

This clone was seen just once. CDR3 protein: CSVEEQPPGGAFF. The DNA for the CDR3 is TGCAGCGTTGAAGAACAACCCCCGGGGGGAGCTTTCTTT. This rearrangement joins TRBV29-1 to TRBJ1-1, with D perhaps TRBD1 (5 bases). Germline loops: CDR1 SQVTM, CDR2 ANQGSEA. V was pared by 0 bases and J by 10 bases, with 15 bases between. The CDR3 length is 13 residues.

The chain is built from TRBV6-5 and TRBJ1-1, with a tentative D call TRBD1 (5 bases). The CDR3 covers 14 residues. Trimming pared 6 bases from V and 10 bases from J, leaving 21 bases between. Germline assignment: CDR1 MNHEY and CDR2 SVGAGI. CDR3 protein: CASSRGVDTSGAFF. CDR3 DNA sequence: TGTGCCAGCAGCCGAGGGGTTGACACATCAGGAGCTTTCTTT.

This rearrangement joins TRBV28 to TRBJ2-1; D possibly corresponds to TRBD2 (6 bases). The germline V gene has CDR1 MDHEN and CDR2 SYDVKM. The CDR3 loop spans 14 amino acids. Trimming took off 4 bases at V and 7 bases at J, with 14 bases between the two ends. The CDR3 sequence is CASSSQPRENEQFF. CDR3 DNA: TGTGCCAGCAGTTCCCAGCCACGGGAGAATGAGCAGTTCTTC.

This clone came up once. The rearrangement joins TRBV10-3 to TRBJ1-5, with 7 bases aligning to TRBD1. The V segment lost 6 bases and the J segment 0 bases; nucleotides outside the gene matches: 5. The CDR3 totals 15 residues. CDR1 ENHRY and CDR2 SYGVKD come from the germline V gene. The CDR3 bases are TGTGCCATCAGCGCGGACAGGAATAGCAATCAGCCCCAGCATTTT. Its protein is CAISADRNSNQPQHF.

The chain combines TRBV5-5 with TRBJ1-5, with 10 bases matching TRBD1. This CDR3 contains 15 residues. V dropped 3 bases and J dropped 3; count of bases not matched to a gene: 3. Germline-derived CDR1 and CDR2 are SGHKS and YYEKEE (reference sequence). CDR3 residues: CASSYGTGANQPQHF. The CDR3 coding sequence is TGTGCCAGCAGCTATGGGACAGGGGCCAATCAGCCCCAGCATTTT.

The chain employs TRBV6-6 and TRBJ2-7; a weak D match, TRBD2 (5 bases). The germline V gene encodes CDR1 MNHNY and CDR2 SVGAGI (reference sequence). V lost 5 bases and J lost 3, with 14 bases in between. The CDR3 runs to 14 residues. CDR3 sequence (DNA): TGTGCCAGCAGTAACGGGGTTCGTGACTACGAGCAGTACTTC. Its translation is CASSNGVRDYEQYF.

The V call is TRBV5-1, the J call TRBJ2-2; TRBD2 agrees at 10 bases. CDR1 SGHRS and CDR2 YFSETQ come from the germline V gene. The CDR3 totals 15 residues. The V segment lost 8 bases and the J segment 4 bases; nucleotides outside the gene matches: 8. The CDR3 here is CASSSGSGGTGELFF. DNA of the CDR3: TGCGCCAGTTCTAGCGGGAGTGGTGGCACCGGGGAGCTGTTTTTT.

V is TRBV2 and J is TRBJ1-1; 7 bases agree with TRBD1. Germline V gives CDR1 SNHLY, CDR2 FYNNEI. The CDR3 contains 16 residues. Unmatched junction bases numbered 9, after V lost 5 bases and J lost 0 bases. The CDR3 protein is CASSRLRQGVNTEAFF. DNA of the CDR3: TGTGCCAGCAGTAGACTTCGACAGGGTGTGAACACTGAAGCTTTCTTT.

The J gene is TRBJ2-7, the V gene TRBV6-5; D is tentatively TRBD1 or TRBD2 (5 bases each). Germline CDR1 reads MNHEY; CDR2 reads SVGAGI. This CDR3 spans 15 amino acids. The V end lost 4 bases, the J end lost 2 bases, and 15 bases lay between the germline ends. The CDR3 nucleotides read TGTGCCAGCAGTTTGGCTAGGGACCCGGCCTACGAGCAGTACTTC. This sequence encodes CASSLARDPAYEQYF.

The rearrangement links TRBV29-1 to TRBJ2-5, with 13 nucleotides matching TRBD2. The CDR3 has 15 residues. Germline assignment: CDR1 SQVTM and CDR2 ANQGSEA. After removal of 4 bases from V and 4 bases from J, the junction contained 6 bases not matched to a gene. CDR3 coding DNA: TGCAGCGTTGGACTAGCGGGGGGCAGACGAGAGACCCAGTACTTC. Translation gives CSVGLAGGRRETQYF.

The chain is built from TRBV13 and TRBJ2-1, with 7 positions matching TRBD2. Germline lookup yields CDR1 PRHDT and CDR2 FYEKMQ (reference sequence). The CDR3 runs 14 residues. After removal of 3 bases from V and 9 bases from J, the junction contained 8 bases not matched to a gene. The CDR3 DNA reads TGTGCCAGCAGCTTCGGTAGACTAGCTACTGAGCAGTTCTTC. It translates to CASSFGRLATEQFF. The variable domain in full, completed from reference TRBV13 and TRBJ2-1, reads AAGVIQSPRHLIKEKRETATLKCYPIPRHDTVYWYQQGPGQDPQFLISFYEKMQSDKGSIPDRFSAQQFSDYHSELNMSSLELGDSALYFCASSFGRLATEQFFGPGTRLTVL.

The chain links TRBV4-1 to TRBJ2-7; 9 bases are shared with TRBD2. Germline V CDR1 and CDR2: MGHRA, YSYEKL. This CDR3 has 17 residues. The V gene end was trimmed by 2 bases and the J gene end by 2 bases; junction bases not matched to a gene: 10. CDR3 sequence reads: CASSQTSGLVSPYEQYF. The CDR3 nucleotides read TGCGCCAGCAGCCAAACTAGCGGGCTTGTCTCACCCTACGAGCAGTACTTC.

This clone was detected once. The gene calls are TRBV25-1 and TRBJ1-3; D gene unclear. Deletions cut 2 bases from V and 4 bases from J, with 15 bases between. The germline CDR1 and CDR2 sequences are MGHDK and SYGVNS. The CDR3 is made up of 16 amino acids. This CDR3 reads CASSERTITEGNTIYF. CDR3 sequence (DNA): TGTGCCAGCAGTGAACGGACTATTACGGAAGGAAACACCATATATTTT. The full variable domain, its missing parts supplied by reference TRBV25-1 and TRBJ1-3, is EADIYQTPRYLVIGTGKKITLECSQTMGHDKMYWYQQDPGMELHLIHYSYGVNSTEKGDLSSESTVSRIRTEHFPLTLESARPSHTSQYLCASSERTITEGNTIYFGEGSWLTVV.

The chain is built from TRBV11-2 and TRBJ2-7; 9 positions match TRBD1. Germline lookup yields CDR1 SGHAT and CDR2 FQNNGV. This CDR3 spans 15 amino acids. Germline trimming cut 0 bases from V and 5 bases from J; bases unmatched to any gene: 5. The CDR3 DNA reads TGTGCCAGCAGCTTAGAAGGGACAGGGATCCACGAGCAGTACTTC. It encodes CASSLEGTGIHEQYF.

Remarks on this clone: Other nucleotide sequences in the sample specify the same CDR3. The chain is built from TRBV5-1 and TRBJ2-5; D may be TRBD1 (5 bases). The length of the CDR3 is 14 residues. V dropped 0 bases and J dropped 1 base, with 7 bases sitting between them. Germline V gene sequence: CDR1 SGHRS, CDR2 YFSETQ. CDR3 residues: CASSLGRGQETQYF. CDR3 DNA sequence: TGCGCCAGCAGCTTGGGAAGGGGCCAAGAGACCCAGTACTTC.

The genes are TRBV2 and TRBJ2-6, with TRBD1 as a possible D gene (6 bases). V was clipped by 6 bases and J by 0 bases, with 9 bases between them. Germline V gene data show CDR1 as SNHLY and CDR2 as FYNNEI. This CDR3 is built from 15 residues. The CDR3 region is CASRDRASGANVLTF. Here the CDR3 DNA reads TGTGCCAGCAGGGACAGAGCCTCTGGGGCCAACGTCCTGACTTTC.